A selection of T cell receptor beta chains follows, all from one sample in a study of blood T cell repertoires in COVID-19. Data came from immunoSEQ multiplex PCR; TCRdb stores just in-frame clones and leaves some out. The table has around 180,000 clones, 70% to 90% seen once. Sequencing input: peripheral blood. The receptors stem from a human donor with active or convalescent COVID-19. The donor label of this sample is uncertain. Each CDR3 is given with its conserved first and last residue. A D gene is named only where the DNA matches it firmly. Size values are once, few and many counts, or a class for expanded clones, and some rows have none.

D	size	V	J	CDR3	DNA
TRBD1	-	TRBV5-1	TRBJ2-5	CASSDGTGGKETQYF	TGCGCCAGCAGCGACGGGACAGGGGGTAAAGAGACCCAGTACTTC
-	few	TRBV11-1	TRBJ2-7	CASRDPFGQGRYEQYF	TGTGCCAGCAGGGACCCCTTTGGGCAGGGCCGCTACGAGCAGTACTTC
-	-	TRBV28	TRBJ1-5	CASSSTGMGNQPQHF	TGTGCCAGCAGTTCCACAGGGATGGGCAATCAGCCCCAGCATTTT
-	-	TRBV4-1	TRBJ2-7	CASSQRHGGGSYEQYF	TGCGCCAGCAGCCAACGGCACGGTGGAGGCTCCTACGAGCAGTACTTC
TRBD1	-	TRBV5-1	TRBJ2-5	CATPLTGSKETQYF	TGCGCCACGCCTTTGACAGGGTCAAAAGAGACCCAGTACTTC
-	-	TRBV5-4	TRBJ1-6	CASSPQGERPSPLHF	TGTGCCAGCAGCCCACAGGGAGAACGGCCCTCACCCCTCCACTTT
TRBD1	-	TRBV13	TRBJ2-5	CASVDRGQETQYF	TGTGCCAGCGTCGACAGGGGCCAAGAGACCCAGTACTTC
TRBD2	-	TRBV3-1/TRBV3-2	TRBJ2-7	CASSAGAGGNEQYF	TGTGCCAGCAGTGCTGGGGCGGGGGGTAACGAGCAGTACTTC
TRBD1	-	TRBV3-1/TRBV3-2	TRBJ1-1	CASRDRGRNTEAFF	TGTGCCAGCAGGGACAGGGGGCGAAACACTGAAGCTTTCTTT
-	-	TRBV14	TRBJ2-3	CASSGADTQYF	TGTGCCAGCTCCGGGGCAGATACGCAGTATTTT
-	-	TRBV14	TRBJ2-3	CASSQAYTPDTQYF	TGTGCCAGCAGCCAAGCCTATACCCCAGATACGCAGTATTTT
TRBD2	-	TRBV5-6	TRBJ2-4	CASSFREGRNIQYF	TGTGCCAGCAGCTTTAGGGAGGGGCGAAACATTCAGTACTTC
-	-	TRBV5-5	TRBJ2-5	CASSPTRYQETQYF	TGTGCCAGCAGCCCTACCCGGTACCAAGAGACCCAGTACTTC
-	few	TRBV2	TRBJ1-1	CASLRDRGTEAFF	TGTGCCAGCCTCAGGGATAGGGGGACTGAAGCTTTCTTT
-	few	TRBV28	TRBJ1-4	CASSLLENEKLFF	TGTGCCAGCAGTTTACTAGAGAATGAAAAACTGTTTTTT
-	-	TRBV13	TRBJ2-7	CASSLGLAGHEQYF	TGTGCCAGCAGCTTAGGGCTAGCTGGCCACGAGCAGTACTTC
-	few	TRBV2	TRBJ1-2	CASSEIGGRGLGYTF	TGTGCCAGCAGTGAAATAGGGGGAAGGGGTCTTGGCTACACCTTC
-	-	TRBV5-1	TRBJ1-1	CASSLARGNTEAFF	TGCGCCAGCAGCTTGGCAAGGGGGAACACTGAAGCTTTCTTT
TRBD1	-	TRBV6-1	TRBJ2-3	CASSEPGQGTQYF	TGTGCCAGCAGTGAACCCGGACAGGGCACGCAGTATTTT
-	few	TRBV7-2	TRBJ2-3	CASSPRGGADTQYF	TGTGCCAGCAGCCCCAGAGGGGGGGCAGATACGCAGTATTTT
-	-	TRBV3-1/TRBV3-2	TRBJ2-5	CASSPSGDWETQYF	TGTGCCAGCAGCCCCTCGGGGGATTGGGAGACCCAGTACTTC
-	once	TRBV30	TRBJ1-2	CAWSVRNLLGWNYGYTF	TGTGCCTGGAGTGTCCGTAACCTCTTGGGCTGGAACTATGGCTACACCTTC
TRBD2	-	TRBV4-1	TRBJ2-1	CASSPNPGLGDNNEQFF	TGCGCCAGCAGCCCGAATCCGGGACTAGGGGATAACAATGAGCAGTTCTTC
TRBD1	once	TRBV28	TRBJ2-1	CASSSGQGDRNEQFF	TGTGCCAGCAGTTCGGGACAGGGGGACCGCAATGAGCAGTTCTTC
-	once	TRBV5-1	TRBJ2-5	CASTETEETQYF	TGCGCCAGCACCGAAACAGAAGAGACCCAGTACTTC
TRBD1	-	TRBV5-1	TRBJ1-1	CASSRGTDKTEAFF	TGCGCCAGCAGCCGGGGGACAGATAAAACTGAAGCTTTCTTT
-	-	TRBV20-1	TRBJ2-5	CSASRPAETQYF	TGCAGTGCTAGTCGCCCAGCGGAGACCCAGTACTTC
TRBD1	-	TRBV4-1	TRBJ2-7	CASSGGQGNLYEQYF	TGCGCCAGCAGCGGGGGACAGGGTAACCTCTACGAGCAGTACTTC
-	-	TRBV24-1	TRBJ1-4	CATSDSPGQGPEKLFF	TGTGCCACCAGTGATTCCCCGGGACAAGGTCCTGAAAAACTGTTTTTT
TRBD1	-	TRBV6-5	TRBJ2-7	CASSYRDRSKQYF	TGTGCCAGCAGTTACCGGGACAGGTCCAAGCAGTACTTC
-	-	TRBV12-5	TRBJ2-7	CASGRGGYEQYF	TGTGCTAGTGGCAGAGGGGGCTACGAGCAGTACTTC
-	-	TRBV5-1	TRBJ2-2	CASSPFRGGTGELFF	TGCGCCAGCAGCCCTTTCAGGGGTGGCACCGGGGAGCTGTTTTTT
TRBD1	-	TRBV2	TRBJ1-2	CASSERTGVNYGYTF	TGTGCCAGCAGTGAGCGGACAGGGGTTAACTATGGCTACACCTTC
-	-	TRBV14	TRBJ2-1	CASSHGGLRDEQFF	TGTGCCAGCAGCCACGGGGGTTTGAGGGATGAGCAGTTCTTC
TRBD1	-	TRBV2	TRBJ2-7	CASSEVGVQDRVGEQYF	TGTGCCAGCAGTGAAGTGGGGGTTCAGGACAGGGTGGGCGAGCAGTACTTC
TRBD1	-	TRBV18	TRBJ2-1	CASSPQVSQGASYNEQFF	TGTGCCAGCTCACCACAGGTCTCACAGGGGGCTTCCTACAATGAGCAGTTCTTC
TRBD1	-	TRBV12-3/TRBV12-4	TRBJ1-5	CASSFRGQQPQHF	TGTGCCAGCAGTTTCAGGGGGCAACAGCCCCAGCATTTT
-	-	TRBV19	TRBJ1-4	CASSIGQTYNEKLFF	TGTGCCAGTAGTATTGGACAGACCTATAATGAAAAACTGTTTTTT
-	few	TRBV6-1	TRBJ2-7	CASSVAPGSYEQYF	TGTGCCAGCAGTGTAGCCCCAGGGTCATACGAGCAGTACTTC